This TCR beta chain came from a study of OX40 agonist ivuxolimab in advanced cancers. As for the study more broadly: The costimulatory receptor OX40 (CD134) was targeted by ivuxolimab, a fully human IgG2 agonistic monoclonal antibody. Peripheral TCRbeta sequencing was intended to test whether TCR sequence diversity was altered and clonal T-cell expansion was caused by ivuxolimab. In the dose-escalation cohort, more than 75% of patients were male, and the mean age was roughly 60 years, with a range of about 20 to 90. Prior anti-PD-1, anti-PD-L1 or anti-CTLA-4 therapy was permitted, and checkpoint inhibitors had been received by less than 45% of dose-escalation patients. Partial responses occurred in three dose-escalation patients: two with cutaneous melanoma and one with hepatocellular carcinoma. Intravenous ivuxolimab was administered to patients every 2 weeks at six dose levels: 0.01, 0.1, 0.3, 1.5, 3 and 10 mg/kg. Among the approximately 54 dose-escalation patients, some 19 had hepatocellular carcinoma, roughly 15 melanoma, 9 renal cell carcinoma and 9 head and neck cancer. The paper describes the monotherapy dose-escalation part (N of about 55 patients) of the phase I trial of ivuxolimab.

Comments on this clone: Its antigen remains undetermined. It has no much larger one-base neighbor in the sample; base qualities were not kept.

Patients with autoimmune disease history or receiving systemic immunosuppression were excluded from the trial. Peripheral blood for TCR sequencing was collected from all dose cohorts at baseline, on cycle 4 day 1, and on cycle 7 day 1. Samples came from an open-label, multicenter, first-in-human phase I dose-escalation trial of ivuxolimab. Adults with locally advanced or metastatic melanoma, renal cell carcinoma, hepatocellular carcinoma or head and neck squamous cell carcinoma were enrolled in the trial. Before TCR sequencing, CD4+ T cells and CD8+ T cells were sorted from peripheral blood as separate populations. For sequencing of the TCRbeta CDR3 region, genomic DNA was extracted from the sorted cells. The immunoSEQ Assay was used to sequence the TCRbeta CDR3 regions. TCRdb took this table from immuneACCESS and kept in-frame rearrangements with V and J called. Such tables lack part of the clones; where checked against another copy, unresolved V genes explain under half of the gap, and the rest is unexplained. The sample table lists 44,000 or so clones, around 90% of them with a count of one. The ten largest clonotypes hold roughly a fifth of the sample.

Overall results and qualifications from the work: After ivuxolimab, more expanded clones were found on average in CD8+ T cells than in CD4+ T cells. Low levels of normalized T-cell clonal expansion were also seen in some patients who did not respond. In the 0.1-3.0 mg/kg groups, partial responders were among the patients with the lowest normalized peripheral clonal expansion, particularly in CD8+ T cells. The antigen specificity of the clonally expanded peripheral T cells was not determined. At doses of 0.1 to 3.0 mg/kg, clonal expansion of both CD4+ and CD8+ T cells in blood was seen between baseline and week 6.

CDR1 MNHNS and CDR2 SASEGT were looked up in the germline V gene. Spanning cysteine to phenylalanine, the CDR3 consists of 15 amino acids. Only the CDR3 DNA is retained, 45 bases long and in frame from the first base. Trimming removed 3 bases from V and 2 bases from J, leaving 12 bases between the germline ends. The chain is assembled from TRBV6-1 and TRBJ2-3; the D gene cannot be named for sure. Sample: CD4+ or CD8+ T cells sorted from blood, taken in a trial of the OX40 agonist ivuxolimab. The sequence came from an adult with an advanced solid tumor such as melanoma, head and neck, liver or kidney cancer. The CDR3: CASSDITAFTDTQYF. The DNA sequence is as follows: TGTGCCAGCAGTGATATTACCGCCTTCACAGATACGCAGTATTTT.